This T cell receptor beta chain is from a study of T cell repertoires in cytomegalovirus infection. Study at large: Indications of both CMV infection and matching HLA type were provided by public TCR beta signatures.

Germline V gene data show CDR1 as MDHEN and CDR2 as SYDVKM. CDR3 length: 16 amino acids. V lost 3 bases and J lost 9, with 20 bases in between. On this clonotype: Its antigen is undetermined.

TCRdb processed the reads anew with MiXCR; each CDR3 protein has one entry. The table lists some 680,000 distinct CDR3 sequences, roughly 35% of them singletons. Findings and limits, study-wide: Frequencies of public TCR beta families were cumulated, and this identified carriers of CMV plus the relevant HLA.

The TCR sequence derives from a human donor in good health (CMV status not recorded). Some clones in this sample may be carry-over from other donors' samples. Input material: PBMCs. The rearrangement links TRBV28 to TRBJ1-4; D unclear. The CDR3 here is CASSFPLQGGNKKLFF. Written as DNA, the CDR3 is TGTGCCAGCAGTTTTCCTCTCCAAGGCGGAAATAAAAAACTGTTTTTT.